This T cell receptor (beta chain) is from a study of shared clonotypes between healthy human individuals. Study-level background: CD4 naive and memory got three plates each, CD8 naive two, CD8 memory one. Study-level results: As a rule, naive subsets had a larger estimated richness than memory subsets. Though the depth was large, rarefaction showed that sorted-subset sequencing was incomplete.

Naive CD8 cells lacked CD45RO and underwent positive selection for CCR7, leaving out terminally differentiated effector memory CD45RA+ cells. TCRdb keeps only in-frame clones here, not all; method: immunoSEQ multiplex PCR. The table lists roughly 2.1 million clones, more than 85% of them singletons. About this clone: What it binds is unknown.

The CDR3 consists of 18 residues. The junction had 15 bases not matched to a gene; V was cut back by 8 bases and J by 5 bases. The germline gives CDR1 MNHEY, CDR2 SMNVEV (reference sequence). The TCR sequence derives from a man aged 18 to 29 in good health. Some clones in this sample may be carry-over from other donors' samples. The sample consisted of naive CD8+ T cells from PBMCs. V and J are TRBV27 and TRBJ2-1, with 13 bases identical to TRBD2. The CDR3 reads CASRHIWTSGREDNEQFF. The CDR3 region has the DNA TGTGCCAGCCGCCATATTTGGACTAGCGGGAGAGAAGACAATGAGCAGTTCTTC.